Listed below are T cell receptor beta chains from one sample, sequenced in a study of cytomegalovirus exposure and HLA in healthy donors. The repertoire was sequenced with immunoSEQ multiplex PCR; TCRdb's copy has only in-frame clones and lacks some. The profile shows around 160,000 clones, roughly 80% of them singletons. The specimen was PBMCs. Every receptor here comes from a man between 50 and 59 years old in good health and CMV-seropositive. Each CDR3 is given without its conserved first and last residue.

cdr3_length j_call v_call cdr3_aa
16 TRBJ2-3 TRBV27 ASSLAGRGPKFTDTQY
13 TRBJ2-5 TRBV11-2 ASSLSGRALETQY
14 TRBJ1-4 TRBV6-1 ASSVTSQGVDEKLF
14 TRBJ1-5 TRBV5-1 ASSLGVGGSRCPQH
13 TRBJ1-3 TRBV7-2 ASSRQGPSGNTIY
11 TRBJ2-5 TRBV27 ASSYGVGGTQY
14 NA TRBV7-2 ASSPRGGRGTNEQY
14 TRBJ2-5 TRBV9 ASSVAPAGGWETQY
10 TRBJ1-5 TRBV27 ASSSLNQPQH
13 TRBJ2-3 TRBV7-3 TSSLVGDTADTQY
13 TRBJ2-2 TRBV5-1 ASSSTSGAPGELF
11 TRBJ2-5 TRBV7-9 ASTVGHPETQY
13 TRBJ2-7 TRBV27 ASSFLDRGRYEQY
13 TRBJ1-4 TRBV9 ASSVGGEGGEKLF
16 TRBJ2-7 TRBV19 ASSPSPPSELSSYEQY
13 TRBJ2-3 TRBV13 ASSPRQGTTDTQY
13 TRBJ1-1 TRBV11-2 ASSLGPGQNTEAF
13 TRBJ2-1 TRBV7-6 ASRSSGAAYNEQF
12 TRBJ1-6 TRBV28 ASSRRQNNSPLH
14 TRBJ2-3 TRBV7-2 ASSLMTAGGTDTQY
12 TRBJ2-5 TRBV7-9 ASSPSGQKETQY
13 TRBJ2-7 TRBV19 ASSISGTSGYEQY
13 TRBJ2-5 TRBV4-1 ASSQGAGVQETQY
13 TRBJ1-4 TRBV7-2 ASSLRPVRDEKLF
13 TRBJ1-6 TRBV28 ASSVPGGRIRPLH
13 TRBJ2-7 TRBV15 ATMGLTSGGYEQY
11 TRBJ1-2 TRBV10-3 AISGVPNYGYT
12 TRBJ1-1 TRBV9 ASSVGGGGTEAF
12 TRBJ2-1 TRBV7-3 ASSLEAGVDEQF
14 TRBJ1-3 TRBV9 ASSAGSGGSGNTIY
12 TRBJ1-6 TRBV28 ASRRTGSSSPLH
8 TRBJ2-1 TRBV29-1 SAAYNEQF
12 TRBJ2-7 TRBV5-1 ASSNPGQGYEQY
11 TRBJ1-1 TRBV7-8 ASSLGGDTEAF
8 TRBJ1-2 TRBV7-9 ASSSMGHT
15 TRBJ1-1 TRBV5-1 ASSLWGGGGAFTEAF
11 TRBJ2-5 TRBV4-1 ASSPEGRETQY
12 TRBJ1-2 TRBV5-1 ASSLGQGLYGYT
11 TRBJ2-1 TRBV7-3 ASSLIGGKGQF
14 TRBJ2-7 TRBV4-2 ASSQGLAGDSLEQY
12 TRBJ1-2 TRBV28 ASKTPGHGYGYT
11 TRBJ2-7 TRBV10-3 AISESSLYEQY
13 TRBJ2-5 TRBV5-6 ASSPGTSYGETQY
13 TRBJ2-6 TRBV5-4 ASSFGGSGANVLT
13 TRBJ2-3 TRBV7-2 ASSKGLPGADTQY
13 TRBJ2-7 TRBV5-1 ASSGGLAGTYEQY
13 TRBJ2-7 TRBV6-6 ASSHILAGGHEQY
13 TRBJ1-5 TRBV19 ASSDTGGAGQPQH
15 TRBJ2-5 TRBV5-1 ASSGGLAGGGQQTQY
14 TRBJ2-5 TRBV25-1 ASSESKGHFQETQY